This T cell receptor beta chain was sequenced in a study of blood T cells in healthy people across ages. Regarding the study as a whole: Naive and antigen-experienced cells could not be conclusively compared, given unsorted PBMCs.

The V end was cut by 5 bases, the J end by 7 bases, with 15 bases between. CDR1 and CDR2 from the germline V gene are SGHTA and FQGNSA. The CDR3 is made up of 14 amino acids. Of note for this clonotype: Its specificity is unknown.

A second PCR of 7 to 11 cycles used a sample-barcoded 5' primer and a J-beta primer mix. Each CDR3 protein gets one entry after TCRdb re-called the 5' RACE reads with MiXCR. The repertoire includes approximately 960,000 distinct CDR3 sequences, 25% to 30% of them detected once, and approximately 10% sits in the top ten. A further study also used this sample, focusing on T cells of mothers and their children. That work adds: Material was donated by three healthy Caucasian mothers and their six children. Versus unrelated pairs, overlap was slightly higher in related mother-child pairs, without reaching significance.

The sample taken for sequencing was blood. The V call is TRBV7-2, the J call TRBJ2-1; TRBD2 is a possible D gene (6 bases). This receptor was obtained from a woman between 40 and 50 years old in good health. The CDR3 DNA reads as TGTGCCAGCAGCCCCCCCGGAGGGAGGAATGAGCAGTTCTTC. Protein product: CASSPPGGRNEQFF.